The 15 T cell receptor beta chains below come from one sample, sequenced in a study of blood T cell repertoires in COVID-19. Produced via immunoSEQ multiplex PCR; TCRdb's table is partial and in-frame only. The sample holds around 280,000 clones, 75% to 90% seen once. The sequencing sample was made of peripheral blood. Receptors originate from a woman aged 25 to 45 who had recovered from COVID-19.

This clone was seen a single time. The rearrangement links TRBV3-1 (or the pseudogene TRBV3-2) to TRBJ1-4, with D hard to call. Per germline, CDR1 LGHDT and CDR2 YNNKEL (reference sequence). V was shortened by 4 bases and J by 8 bases, with 11 bases between the two germline ends. This CDR3 is 13 amino acids long. The CDR3 nucleotides read TGTGCCAGCAGCCTTAATACCCAGGAAAAACTGTTTTTT. This gives the protein CASSLNTQEKLFF.

This chain uses TRBV7-9 with TRBJ2-3; 12 nucleotides agree with TRBD1. Per germline, CDR1 SEHNR and CDR2 FQNEAQ (reference sequence). The CDR3 totals 16 residues. V shed 3 bases, J shed 4 bases, and the junction held 5 bases outside the gene matches. The CDR3 DNA is TGTGCCAGCAGCTTGTCCGGGACAGGGGGCGCAGATACGCAGTATTTT. Its protein product is CASSLSGTGGADTQYF.

The chain joins TRBV6-5 to TRBJ2-7, with D maybe TRBD2 (6 bases). Trimming cost V 3 bases and J 3 bases, with 9 bases left between them. The CDR3 spans 13 residues. Germline CDR1 is MNHEY and CDR2 is SVGAGI. CDR3 DNA sequence: TGTGCCAGCAGTTATGCGGGGAACTACGAGCAGTACTTC. This sequence encodes CASSYAGNYEQYF.

The J gene is TRBJ1-4, the V gene TRBV11-2; D possibly corresponds to TRBD1 (5 bases). V lost 5 bases to trimming and J lost 0 bases, with 13 bases between them. The CDR3 covers 16 residues. Germline values: CDR1 SGHAT, CDR2 FQNNGV. The CDR3: CASSQRRGTTNEKLFF. In nucleotides, the CDR3 is TGTGCCAGCAGCCAACGCCGGGGGACAACTAATGAAAAACTGTTTTTT.

The chain carries TRBV5-6 and TRBJ2-3; 14 nucleotides line up with TRBD2. J was trimmed by 5 bases and V by 4 bases; bases with no gene match: 0. The CDR3 length is 14 residues. Germline V gives CDR1 SGHDT, CDR2 YYEEEE. The CDR3 here is CASSGTSGGDTQYF. The CDR3 bases are TGTGCCAGCAGCGGGACTAGCGGGGGAGATACGCAGTATTTT.

J is TRBJ2-4 and V is TRBV5-1; 10 bases line up with TRBD2. The CDR3 extends over 17 amino acids. Germline assignment: CDR1 SGHRS and CDR2 YFSETQ. Trimming cost V 2 bases and J 6 bases; bases outside gene matches: 11. Here the CDR3 reads CASSFELAGAKGNIQYF. CDR3 sequence (DNA): TGCGCCAGCAGCTTTGAGCTAGCGGGGGCTAAGGGAAACATTCAGTACTTC.

The chain combines TRBV10-1 with TRBJ2-1; maybe TRBD2 (5 bases). Trimming shortened V by 6 bases and J by 0 bases, and 6 bases separated the two germline ends. The CDR3 has 13 amino acids. Germline assignment: CDR1 WNHNN and CDR2 SYGVQD (reference sequence). CDR3 region: CASRGSSYNEQFF. In DNA, the CDR3 is TGCGCCAGCAGGGGGAGCTCCTACAATGAGCAGTTCTTC.

V gene TRBV4-1 combines with J gene TRBJ1-2; D remains unclear. Trimming removed 3 bases from V and 3 bases from J, with 11 bases in between. The CDR3 extends over 14 amino acids. The germline gives CDR1 MGHRA, CDR2 YSYEKL. This chain's CDR3 is CASSQSRFYYGYTF. In DNA form, the CDR3 reads TGCGCCAGCAGCCAGAGCCGATTCTACTATGGCTACACCTTC.

The chain couples TRBV6-5 to TRBJ1-6; D not resolved. This CDR3 region has 11 residues. Germline V gives CDR1 MNHEY, CDR2 SVGAGI. V was pared by 9 bases and J by 13 bases, with 13 bases between. The CDR3 is CARRNNSPLHF. For the CDR3, the DNA is TGTGCCAGACGAAATAACTCGCCCCTCCACTTT.

The chain uses TRBV5-6 and TRBJ2-1; perhaps TRBD1 as D (6 bases). The CDR3 totals 15 residues. Trimming took off 5 bases at V and 4 bases at J, with 16 bases between the two ends. The germline gives CDR1 SGHDT, CDR2 YYEEEE. The CDR3 reads CASSFQSRGYNEQFF. The CDR3 DNA follows: TGTGCCAGCAGTTTCCAATCCAGGGGATACAATGAGCAGTTCTTC.

V is TRBV10-3 and J is TRBJ1-1; unclear D gene. This CDR3 spans 12 amino acids. V was clipped by 2 bases and J by 1 base, with 2 bases between them. Germline values: CDR1 ENHRY, CDR2 SYGVKD. This CDR3 is CAISERNTEAFF. DNA of the CDR3: TGTGCCATCAGTGAGCGGAACACTGAAGCTTTCTTT.

The rearrangement joins TRBV27 to TRBJ1-3; D is undetermined. Germline loops: CDR1 MNHEY, CDR2 SMNVEV (reference sequence). The CDR3 consists of 14 residues. V was shortened by 7 bases and J by 0 bases, with 10 bases between the two germline ends. The CDR3 sequence: CASMNSLSGNTIYF. CDR3 in DNA: TGTGCCAGCATGAACAGCCTCTCTGGAAACACCATATATTTT.

V is TRBV18 and J is TRBJ2-3; 10 bases fit TRBD2. The V segment lost 3 bases and the J segment 2 bases; nucleotides outside the gene matches: 5. This CDR3 has 16 amino acids. The V gene's germline CDR1 is KGHSH and CDR2 LQKENI. The CDR3 coding sequence is TGTGCCAGCTCACCGAAAGCGGGAGGGTCCACAGATACGCAGTATTTT. Its protein product is CASSPKAGGSTDTQYF.

The chain carries TRBV27 and TRBJ1-1, with D possibly being TRBD1 (5 bases). The ends were cut back, 4 bases at V and 1 base at J, with 7 bases in the middle. The CDR3 has 13 residues. CDR1 is MNHEY, CDR2 SMNVEV, per germline (reference sequence). The CDR3 nucleotides are TGTGCCAGCAGTTCGACAGAGAACACTGAAGCTTTCTTT. Translating it yields CASSSTENTEAFF.

V gene TRBV30 combines with J gene TRBJ2-2; D not resolved. The length of the CDR3 is 11 residues. V gave up 2 bases and J gave up 7 bases, with 5 bases separating them. Germline CDR1 and CDR2: GTSNPN and SVGIG (reference sequence). As DNA, the CDR3 is TGTGCCTGGAGTCGCGGCGGGGAGCTGTTTTTT. Its translation: CAWSRGGELFF. The full variable domain, completed using reference TRBV30 and TRBJ2-2, is SQTIHQWPATLVQPVGSPLSLECTVEGTSNPNLYWYRQAAGRGLQLLFYSVGIGQISSEVPQNLSASRPQDRQFILSSKKLLLSDSGFYLCAWSRGGELFFGEGSRLTVL.